In this sample, the clone carrying this T cell receptor (beta chain) turned up a few times. Its target is not known. This entry belongs to a study of CD8+ T cells in alopecia areata. Study overall: Affected scalp percentage determined the severity score of treated patients.

As to treatment: oral pan-JAK inhibitor, 5-10 mg twice daily. It was from alopecia areata patients that lesional scalp punch biopsies and peripheral blood were collected. RNA extraction and reverse transcription yielded cDNA as sequencing template. TCRdb keeps only in-frame clones here, not all; method: immunoSEQ multiplex PCR. In the table there are 6,500 to 8,000 clones, roughly 64% of which are singletons. Findings of the study overall: Patients shared TCRs less clearly than mice did, possibly for HLA-related reasons.

Source: skin, taken at week 4, from a patient treated with tofacitinib. This receptor was taken from a human donor with alopecia areata.

CDR3 in DNA: TGTGCCAGCAGCCCCTCCTCGGACAGGGTCACAGATACGCAGTATTTT. It yields the protein CASSPSSDRVTDTQYF. The gene calls are TRBV7-9 and TRBJ2-3, with 8 bases identical to TRBD1. The CDR3 length is 16 residues. V shed 5 bases and J 2 bases; nucleotides not matched to a gene: 9. Looked up from germline, CDR1 is SEHNR and CDR2 is FQNEAQ (reference sequence).